Detailed here is one T cell receptor (beta chain). The material for each subset, its genomic DNA, was split evenly across several immunoSEQ plates. Authors' analysis steps: Junction-only sequences without quality scores came from ImmunoSEQ, so filtering differed. The method was immunoSEQ multiplex PCR; TCRdb's version includes in-frame clones alone and lacks a portion of them. D and trimming were read from the DNA, whereas the V and J calls and clone size are those reported in that table. This sample has around 600,000 clones, with roughly 95% found just once. This sample is drawn from a study of shared clonotypes between healthy human individuals. The naive CD8 fraction comprised CD45RO-negative cells positively selected for CCR7 and excluded terminally differentiated effector memory CD45RA+ cells. Adult donors, all healthy and HIV-negative, had no recent acute infections or vaccinations. V lost 6 bases to trimming and J lost 3 bases, with 12 bases between them. There are 13 residues in the CDR3. Germline assignment: CDR1 SGDLS and CDR2 YYNGEE.

The receptor was isolated from a woman aged 25 to 39 in good health. The chain has TRBV9 and TRBJ1-2, with D possibly matching TRBD1 (5 bases). Sequenced material: naive CD8+ T cells sorted from blood. CDR3 DNA: TGTGCCAGCAACCCTCAGGGAGACTATGGCTACACCTTC. It yields the protein CASNPQGDYGYTF.